The 30 T cell receptor beta chains below all came from one sample that was sequenced in a study of blood T cells in healthy people across ages. Primed by a sample-barcoded 5' primer and a J-beta primer mix, a second PCR proceeded for about 7 to 11 cycles. TCRdb re-analysed the 5' RACE reads in MiXCR, keeping a single row per CDR3 protein. The table lists about 1.8 million distinct CDR3 sequences, just under 50% of them singletons. Sample: blood. The source is a woman aged 40 to 50 in good health.

This clonotype was seen a handful of times. This chain uses TRBV29-1 with TRBJ2-5, with D maybe TRBD1 (5 bases). The CDR3 runs to 12 residues. V lost 3 bases and J 5 bases, leaving 10 bases between the germline ends. Germline loops: CDR1 SQVTM, CDR2 ANQGSEA. CDR3 loop: CSVEGRVETQYF. As DNA, the CDR3 is TGCAGCGTTGAGGGCAGGGTGGAGACCCAGTACTTC.

The rearrangement joins TRBV12-3 or TRBV12-4 to TRBJ2-5; TRBD2 matches at 14 bases. Unmatched junction bases numbered 10, after V lost 0 bases and J lost 4 bases. The CDR3 sequence is 19 residues long. The CDR3, as DNA: TGTGCCAGCAGTTTAGCGTTCCCGACTAGCGGGGGGGCCGGAGAGACCCAGTACTTC. Residues: CASSLAFPTSGGAGETQYF.

The rearrangement uses TRBV27 and TRBJ1-2, with D perhaps TRBD1 (6 bases). This CDR3 is built from 15 residues. The ends were cut back, 3 bases at V and 3 bases at J, with 14 bases in the middle. The germline V gene encodes CDR1 MNHEY and CDR2 SMNVEV (reference sequence). Here the CDR3 reads CASSFKTGGDYGYTF. The CDR3 region has the DNA TGTGCCAGCAGTTTCAAGACGGGGGGCGACTATGGCTACACCTTC.

This clonotype occurred a few times. The chain links TRBV10-3 to TRBJ2-3; D is unresolved. The CDR3 contains 13 residues. Trimming left V 10 bases short and J 0 bases short, with 11 bases between. The germline gives CDR1 ENHRY, CDR2 SYGVKD. The CDR3 protein is CATRLHSTDTQYF. In nucleotides, the CDR3 is TGTGCCACCCGACTCCATAGCACAGATACGCAGTATTTT.

The chain recombines TRBV7-3 with TRBJ2-5, with D possibly being TRBD2 (6 bases). The CDR3 consists of 15 residues. Trimming took 1 base from V and 1 from J, leaving 10 bases between them. CDR1 and CDR2 (germline): SGHTA, FQGTGA. The DNA for the CDR3 is TGTGCCAGCAGCTTAATAGGAGGGCCCCAAGAGACCCAGTACTTC. Its translation: CASSLIGGPQETQYF. The variable domain in full, completed from reference TRBV7-3 and TRBJ2-5, reads GAGVSQTPSNKVTEKGKYVELRCDPISGHTALYWYRQSLGQGPEFLIYFQGTGAADDSGLPNDRFFAVRPEGSVSTLKIQRTERGDSAVYLCASSLIGGPQETQYFGPGTRLLVL.

The chain is built from TRBV2 and TRBJ1-5; a weak D match, TRBD1 (6 bases). V shed 6 bases and J shed 7 bases, with 13 bases lying between them. CDR1 SNHLY and CDR2 FYNNEI come from the germline V gene. This CDR3 has 13 amino acids. The CDR3 nucleotides are TGTGCCAGCAGGAATAACAGGGTCCAGCCCCAGCATTTT. This encodes CASRNNRVQPQHF.

The chain carries TRBV7-2 and TRBJ2-7; D unresolved. The V end was cut by 2 bases, the J end by 7 bases, with 18 bases between. Germline CDR1 SGHTA, CDR2 FQGNSA. The CDR3 has 15 amino acids. The CDR3 DNA reads TGTGCCAGCAGCTTAAAAACGCAGGCTTACAATGAGCAGTACTTC. As protein: CASSLKTQAYNEQYF.

This chain links TRBV5-1 with TRBJ2-2; D is perhaps TRBD2 (5 bases). V was cut by 0 bases and J by 8 bases, with 20 bases left in between. CDR1 and CDR2 (germline): SGHRS, YFSETQ. CDR3 length: 17 residues. The CDR3 loop is CASSLVVQTGFAGELFF. For the CDR3, the DNA is TGCGCCAGCAGCTTGGTTGTCCAGACGGGATTTGCGGGGGAGCTGTTTTTT.

Of note for this clonotype: It may be a read error: a sequence one base away is much more abundant. This chain links TRBV28 with TRBJ2-4, with 10 bases matching TRBD1. The CDR3 has 13 residues. J gave up 12 bases and V 7 bases, and 9 bases lay outside the gene matches. In germline, CDR1 is MDHEN, CDR2 SYDVKM. The CDR3 is CASKTGGRDTQYF. CDR3 in DNA: TGTGCCAGCAAGACAGGGGGCAGGGACACTCAGTACTTC. The whole variable domain, filled in from reference TRBV28 and TRBJ2-4, reads DVKVTQSSRYLVKRTGEKVFLECVQDMDHENMFWYRQDPGLGLRLIYFSYDVKMKEKGDIPEGYSVSREKKERFSLILESASTNQTSMYLCASKTGGRDTQYFGAGTRLSVL.

This clonotype showed up just a few times. The chain couples TRBV5-1 to TRBJ2-1, with D perhaps matching TRBD2 (6 bases). CDR1 is SGHRS and CDR2 is YFSETQ in the germline V gene. V lost 5 bases, J lost 0 bases, and 12 bases lay in between. The CDR3 loop spans 15 amino acids. The CDR3, as DNA: TGCGCCAGCAGGGTACTAGCCCGCTCCTACAATGAGCAGTTCTTC. This translates into CASRVLARSYNEQFF.

This clonotype was observed a few times. The chain couples TRBV5-1 to TRBJ2-7; 11 bases map to TRBD2. This CDR3 is 15 amino acids long. Germline CDR1 and CDR2: SGHRS and YFSETQ. J was trimmed by 5 bases and V by 4 bases; bases with no gene match: 8. The CDR3 nucleotides read TGCGCCAGCAGCCTCGGGACTAGCGGCCGAGACGAGCAGTACTTC. This translates into CASSLGTSGRDEQYF. Filled out from reference TRBV5-1 and TRBJ2-7, the complete variable domain reads KAGVTQTPRYLIKTRGQQVTLSCSPISGHRSVSWYQQTPGQGLQFLFEYFSETQRNKGNFPGRFSGRQFSNSRSEMNVSTLELGDSALYLCASSLGTSGRDEQYFGPGTRLTVT.

The V gene is TRBV7-2, the J gene TRBJ2-1, with D tentatively TRBD2 (7 bases). V gave up 1 base and J gave up 8 bases, with 18 bases separating them. This CDR3 spans 16 amino acids. CDR1 is SGHTA, CDR2 FQGNSA, per germline. This CDR3 is CASSLVSRGARDEQFF. CDR3 bases: TGTGCCAGCAGCTTAGTAAGCCGGGGGGCGCGGGATGAGCAGTTCTTC.

The rearrangement uses TRBV4-1 and TRBJ1-5; D not resolved. Germline lookup yields CDR1 MGHRA and CDR2 YSYEKL. The V end was cut by 2 bases, the J end by 4 bases, with 15 bases between. This CDR3 is built from 16 residues. CDR3 region: CASSQNLPEVNQPQHF. The DNA for the CDR3 is TGCGCCAGCAGCCAAAATCTGCCAGAGGTTAATCAGCCCCAGCATTTT.

This sequence joins TRBV6-4 and TRBJ2-1, with 8 positions matching TRBD2. The germline V gene has CDR1 MRHNA and CDR2 SNTAGT. This CDR3 has 16 amino acids. Trimming removed 0 bases from V and 4 bases from J; junction bases left unmatched: 5. CDR3 loop: CASSDSLAATYNEQFF. The DNA of the CDR3 is TGTGCCAGCAGTGACTCACTAGCGGCTACTTACAATGAGCAGTTCTTC.

This clonotype has a handful of counts. This chain links TRBV20-1 with TRBJ2-7, with 13 positions matching TRBD2. The CDR3 contains 14 residues. J gave up 5 bases and V 5 bases, and 6 bases lay outside the gene matches. Germline-derived CDR1 and CDR2 are DFQATT and SNEGSKA (reference sequence). The CDR3 sequence is CSAPTTSGGDEQYF. The CDR3 DNA follows: TGCAGTGCTCCCACAACTAGCGGGGGGGACGAGCAGTACTTC.

The chain carries TRBV2 and TRBJ2-3; 7 bases line up with TRBD2. CDR3 length: 15 residues. V lost 4 bases, J lost 0 bases, and 4 bases stayed unmatched. CDR1 is SNHLY, CDR2 FYNNEI, per germline. CDR3 in DNA: TGTGCCAGCAGTGGCCAAGCGGGGAGCACAGATACGCAGTATTTT. It codes for CASSGQAGSTDTQYF.

The genes are TRBV6-1 and TRBJ2-5, with D possibly being TRBD1 or TRBD2 (5 bases each). Trimming stripped 11 bases from V and 1 base from J, with 11 bases between. The germline gives CDR1 MNHNS, CDR2 SASEGT. The CDR3 length is 12 residues. The CDR3 loop is CAARDLQETQYF. DNA of the CDR3: TGTGCCGCACGGGACCTCCAAGAGACCCAGTACTTC.

The chain combines TRBV12-3 or TRBV12-4 with TRBJ2-7; possible D gene TRBD1, 6 bases. There are 15 residues in the CDR3. V was cut by 4 bases and J by 0 bases, with 13 bases left in between. The CDR3 is CASSSYRDNSYEQYF. As DNA, the CDR3 is TGTGCCAGCAGTTCCTACCGGGACAACTCCTACGAGCAGTACTTC.

With respect to this clonotype: The conserved phenylalanine or tryptophan normally closing the CDR3 is absent here, so this likely arose from a read error. V is TRBV5-1 and J is TRBJ2-1, with 7 bases aligning to TRBD1. The junction had 9 bases not matched to a gene; V was cut back by 4 bases and J by 5 bases. Germline V gene lookup returns CDR1 SGHRS and CDR2 YFSETQ. This CDR3 spans 15 amino acids. The CDR3 DNA reads as TGCGCCAGCAGCCCCGAGGACAGGTTTAACAATGAGCAGTTCTTA. Its translation: CASSPEDRFNNEQFL.

This clonotype was seen more than once but under ten times. The DNA of the CDR3 is TGTGCCAGCAGTGATAATTCGGCCGGGGCCAACGTCCTGACTTTC. Translated, it gives CASSDNSAGANVLTF. The chain links TRBV6-5 to TRBJ2-6; D uncertain. The V gene's germline CDR1 is MNHEY and CDR2 SVGAGI. V was trimmed by 5 bases and J by 4 bases, leaving 12 bases between them. This CDR3 is 15 amino acids long.

V and J are TRBV27 and TRBJ2-5; D gene ambiguous. The CDR3 is 13 amino acids. Trimming removed 2 bases at V and 5 bases at J, with 9 bases between. In germline, CDR1 is MNHEY, CDR2 SMNVEV (reference sequence). The CDR3 nucleotides read TGTGCCAGCAGTTTAGGTGATCTCGAGACCCAGTACTTC. This translates into CASSLGDLETQYF.

This clonotype has a single count. This chain joins TRBV7-2 and TRBJ2-6; D is uncertain. The CDR3 is made up of 17 amino acids. Trimming took 0 bases from V and 2 from J, leaving 11 bases between them. CDR1 is SGHTA, CDR2 FQGNSA, per germline. CDR3 amino acids: CASSLALSRTGANVLTF. CDR3 DNA sequence: TGTGCCAGCAGCTTAGCGCTTAGCAGGACTGGGGCCAACGTCCTGACTTTC.

This clonotype was counted a few times. The CDR3 DNA is TGTGCCAGCAGCCCCAGACAGGGTTCCGTCATTCAGTACTTC. Translation gives CASSPRQGSVIQYF. J is TRBJ2-4 and V is TRBV7-2; 7 bases align to TRBD1. Germline assignment: CDR1 SGHTA and CDR2 FQGNSA. Germline trimming cut 5 bases from V and 9 bases from J; bases unmatched to any gene: 10. The CDR3 extends over 14 amino acids.

The rearrangement joins TRBV20-1 to TRBJ1-4; no clear D gene. Germline loops: CDR1 DFQATT, CDR2 SNEGSKA (reference sequence). Between the trimmed V and J ends, which lost 7 bases and 8 bases, there was a span of 23 bases. The CDR3 sequence is 15 residues long. The DNA of the CDR3 is TGCAGTGTTAGCCGCGATGCCGGTGAAGGGGAAAAACTGTTTTTT. The encoded protein is CSVSRDAGEGEKLFF.

The rearrangement uses TRBV6-5 and TRBJ1-6; the match to TRBD1 covers 7 bases. Trimming removed 7 bases from V and 5 bases from J; junction bases left unmatched: 5. Germline CDR1 is MNHEY and CDR2 is SVGAGI. The CDR3 is 14 amino acids. The CDR3 protein is CASTLTGNNSPLHF. CDR3 coding DNA: TGTGCCAGCACCCTGACAGGGAATAATTCACCCCTCCACTTT.

The chain uses TRBV5-1 and TRBJ2-1; 16 positions agree with TRBD2. The CDR3 length is 14 residues. CDR1 and CDR2 (germline): SGHRS, YFSETQ. V shed 4 bases and J 10 bases; nucleotides not matched to a gene: 2. This CDR3 is CASSGTSGRGEQFF. The CDR3 DNA follows: TGCGCCAGCAGCGGGACTAGCGGGAGGGGGGAGCAGTTCTTC.

V gene TRBV7-2 combines with J gene TRBJ1-4, with 10 bases matching TRBD1. Germline loops: CDR1 SGHTA, CDR2 FQGNSA. The junction had 5 bases not matched to a gene; V was cut back by 4 bases and J by 0 bases. The CDR3 consists of 17 residues. CDR3 amino acids: CASSYTGTGATNEKLFF. CDR3 sequence (DNA): TGTGCCAGCAGCTATACAGGGACAGGGGCAACTAATGAAAAACTGTTTTTT.

The V gene is TRBV27, the J gene TRBJ2-7, with TRBD1 matching 8 bases. The CDR3 consists of 15 residues. Germline CDR1 reads MNHEY; CDR2 reads SMNVEV (reference sequence). V lost 3 bases, J lost 4 bases, and 8 bases stayed unmatched. The CDR3 here is CASSLSRTGIYEQYF. The DNA for the CDR3 is TGTGCCAGCAGTTTGTCCCGGACAGGGATATACGAGCAGTACTTC.

This clonotype turned up a few times. The chain employs TRBV20-1 and TRBJ1-2; the D is unclear. Deletions cut 0 bases from V and 3 bases from J, with 5 bases between. The CDR3 is 12 residues long. From germline, CDR1 is DFQATT and CDR2 SNEGSKA (reference sequence). The chain's CDR3 is CSAREGYYGYTF. CDR3 DNA sequence: TGCAGTGCTAGAGAGGGTTACTATGGCTACACCTTC.

J is TRBJ1-1 and V is TRBV20-1, with 8 bases identical to TRBD1. V trimming: 2 bases; J trimming: 3 bases; junction bases outside the gene matches: 5. The CDR3 has 14 amino acids. Germline CDR1 DFQATT, CDR2 SNEGSKA (reference sequence). CDR3 in DNA: TGCAGTGCTAGAAGGACAGGGTTTTACACTGAAGCTTTCTTT. Protein product: CSARRTGFYTEAFF.